The source of this TCR beta chain is a study of identical twins. V dropped 5 bases and J dropped 4; count of bases not matched to a gene: 7. Germline CDR1 and CDR2: SEHNR and FQNEAQ (reference sequence). This CDR3 is 15 amino acids long. TCRdb re-called the 5' RACE reads with MiXCR, one entry per CDR3 protein. The profile shows some 500,000 distinct CDR3 sequences, 7.5% to 10% of them singletons. Separately, the same data were catalogued under a study of yellow fever vaccine responses in identical twins.

The TCR comes from a woman between 18 and 29 years old in good health. The specimen was PBMCs. V and J are TRBV7-9 and TRBJ2-1; TRBD2 matches at 8 bases. In DNA form, the CDR3 reads TGTGCCAGCAGCCCCCGACTAGCGAGATACAATGAGCAGTTCTTC. Its protein product is CASSPRLARYNEQFF.